This TCR beta chain was captured in a study of T cell repertoires in cytomegalovirus infection (dated by TCRdb to about 2019). For the wider study: Peptide stimulations targeted recently identified HLA-C-restricted CMV epitopes, whose presentation resists viral immunomodulation, together with well-studied HLA-B-restricted epitopes. The HLA type of each donor mattered for the analysis, because public TCR beta signatures pointed to carriage of CMV infection along with the matching HLA type.

General study outcomes and caveats: The ex vivo response was dominated by HLA-C-restricted CMV-specific TCR beta clonotypes, and the single most frequent clonotype in two of eight donors was supplied by these HLA-C-restricted clonotypes. In both this cohort and an independent cohort of under 450 donors, the cumulative frequency of public TCR beta family members distinguished carriers of CMV infection plus the relevant HLA type.

Taken from cysteine to phenylalanine, the CDR3 has 13 residues. The kept DNA is CDR3 alone, 39 bases in frame from the first base. The CDR1 and CDR2 encoded by the germline V gene are MNHEY and SVGEGT. V loses 6 bases at its end and J loses 3 bases; junction bases beyond the gene matches: 2. This clonotype was detected many times. The target of this receptor is not known. Per-nucleotide qualities are absent, and no much larger clonotype sits a single base away. The treatment or condition label here, explained by the study, means: in vitro stimulation with specific CMV peptide epitopes to enrich CMV-specific T cells. The listed sequencing device is Illumina HiSeq 1500. The public reads were reprocessed in TCRdb via fastp at Q25 and MiXCR, keeping in-frame beta chains. Entries are consolidated by CDR3 protein sequence, retaining the most common genes and DNA. The sample table contains about 700,000 distinct CDR3 sequences; only one count was recorded for around a third of them. The ten largest clones represent roughly 18% of the sample.

This TCR was recovered from a human donor in good health (CMV status not recorded). Some clones in this sample may be carry-over from other donors' samples. Recombination connected TRBV6-2 or TRBV6-3 to TRBJ1-1; the central 9 bases match TRBD1. This material consisted of cultured PBMCs, taken from culture after CMV antigen stimulation. The DNA sequence is as follows: TGTGCCAGCAGGGGACAGGGTGACACTGAAGCTTTCTTT. The translation is CASRGQGDTEAFF.